This is a list of T cell receptor beta chains from one sample in a study of T cell responses to AZD1222 COVID-19 vaccine. Assay used: immunoSEQ multiplex PCR; TCRdb lists only in-frame clones, some missing. Here the sample spans some 130,000 clones, around nine tenths being singletons. The material sequenced was peripheral blood, taken on day 0 of AZD1222 vaccination. The receptors were gathered from an adult in good health. Each CDR3 is given with its conserved first and last residue. The D gene is left open where the match is weak. The size entry is marked missing in some rows and otherwise reads once, few, many or a size class.

D gene: TRBD1
clone size: few
J gene: TRBJ1-2
V gene: TRBV4-1
CDR3 protein: CASSQDQGGWRDGYTF
CDR3 DNA: TGCGCCAGCAGCCAAGATCAGGGGGGGTGGAGGGATGGCTACACCTTC

D gene: -
clone size: -
J gene: TRBJ2-4
V gene: TRBV19
CDR3 protein: CASSISQGWDIQYF
CDR3 DNA: TGTGCCAGTAGTATATCTCAGGGGTGGGACATTCAGTACTTC

D gene: -
clone size: -
J gene: TRBJ1-5
V gene: TRBV12-3/TRBV12-4
CDR3 protein: CASSLEGQPQHF
CDR3 DNA: TGTGCCAGCAGCCTAGAAGGTCAGCCCCAGCATTTT

D gene: TRBD2
clone size: -
J gene: TRBJ2-1
V gene: TRBV6-1
CDR3 protein: CASSDYHPGLAGAYNEQFF
CDR3 DNA: TGTGCCAGCAGTGACTACCACCCGGGACTAGCGGGGGCCTACAATGAGCAGTTCTTC

D gene: -
clone size: once
J gene: TRBJ1-5
V gene: TRBV4-1
CDR3 protein: CASSLHGGVEPQHF
CDR3 DNA: TGCGCCAGCAGCCTACACGGAGGGGTGGAGCCCCAGCATTTT

D gene: -
clone size: -
J gene: TRBJ2-7
V gene: TRBV24-1
CDR3 protein: CATSDLGDEQYF
CDR3 DNA: TGTGCCACCAGTGATTTAGGGGACGAGCAGTACTTC

D gene: TRBD1
clone size: -
J gene: TRBJ2-7
V gene: TRBV15
CDR3 protein: CATSRFPPGQYSYEQYF
CDR3 DNA: TGTGCCACCAGCAGATTCCCCCCGGGACAGTACTCCTACGAGCAGTACTTC

D gene: TRBD1
clone size: once
J gene: TRBJ1-2
V gene: TRBV4-3
CDR3 protein: CASSQDRLVYGYTF
CDR3 DNA: TGCGCCAGCAGCCAGGACAGGTTAGTCTACGGCTACACCTTC

D gene: -
clone size: -
J gene: TRBJ1-2
V gene: TRBV7-9
CDR3 protein: CASSVPLGVSGYGYTF
CDR3 DNA: TGTGCCAGCAGCGTACCCTTGGGGGTCTCGGGATATGGCTACACCTTC

D gene: -
clone size: -
J gene: TRBJ2-2
V gene: TRBV14
CDR3 protein: CASNRLGATGELFF
CDR3 DNA: TGTGCCAGCAACAGACTTGGGGCCACCGGGGAGCTGTTTTTT

D gene: -
clone size: -
J gene: TRBJ1-5
V gene: TRBV7-6
CDR3 protein: CASSLGGRFSNQPQHF
CDR3 DNA: TGTGCCAGCAGCTTGGGGGGGCGGTTTAGCAATCAGCCCCAGCATTTT

D gene: TRBD1
clone size: once
J gene: TRBJ2-7
V gene: TRBV27
CDR3 protein: CASSFSSGGAGNEQYF
CDR3 DNA: TGTGCCAGCAGTTTTTCCTCAGGGGGCGCGGGAAACGAGCAGTACTTC

D gene: -
clone size: -
J gene: TRBJ2-7
V gene: TRBV19
CDR3 protein: CASMGGGVSEQYF
CDR3 DNA: TGTGCCAGCATGGGTGGTGGGGTGAGCGAGCAGTACTTC

D gene: TRBD1
clone size: medium-sized
J gene: TRBJ2-7
V gene: TRBV6-5
CDR3 protein: CASSSPGQGFYEQYF
CDR3 DNA: TGTGCCAGCAGCAGCCCGGGACAGGGATTCTACGAGCAGTACTTC

D gene: -
clone size: few
J gene: TRBJ1-6
V gene: TRBV4-3
CDR3 protein: CASSQTHNNSPLHF
CDR3 DNA: TGCGCCAGCAGCCAGACCCATAATAATTCACCCCTCCACTTT

D gene: -
clone size: -
J gene: TRBJ2-6
V gene: TRBV6-2/TRBV6-3
CDR3 protein: CASSSPGAPGANVLTF
CDR3 DNA: TGTGCCAGCAGCTCCCCCGGGGCCCCTGGGGCCAACGTCCTGACTTTC

D gene: -
clone size: -
J gene: TRBJ2-4
V gene: TRBV19
CDR3 protein: CASSMAGTKNIQYF
CDR3 DNA: TGTGCCAGTAGTATGGCAGGGACCAAAAACATTCAGTACTTC

D gene: -
clone size: -
J gene: TRBJ1-3
V gene: TRBV29-1
CDR3 protein: CSVEGSDTIYF
CDR3 DNA: TGCAGCGTTGAAGGAAGCGACACCATATATTTT

D gene: -
clone size: -
J gene: TRBJ1-2
V gene: TRBV27
CDR3 protein: CASSLNQRVWHTF
CDR3 DNA: TGTGCCAGCAGTTTAAACCAACGGGTATGGCACACCTTC

D gene: -
clone size: -
J gene: TRBJ1-2
V gene: TRBV30
CDR3 protein: CAWGNQGYGYTF
CDR3 DNA: TGTGCCTGGGGAAATCAGGGCTATGGCTACACCTTC